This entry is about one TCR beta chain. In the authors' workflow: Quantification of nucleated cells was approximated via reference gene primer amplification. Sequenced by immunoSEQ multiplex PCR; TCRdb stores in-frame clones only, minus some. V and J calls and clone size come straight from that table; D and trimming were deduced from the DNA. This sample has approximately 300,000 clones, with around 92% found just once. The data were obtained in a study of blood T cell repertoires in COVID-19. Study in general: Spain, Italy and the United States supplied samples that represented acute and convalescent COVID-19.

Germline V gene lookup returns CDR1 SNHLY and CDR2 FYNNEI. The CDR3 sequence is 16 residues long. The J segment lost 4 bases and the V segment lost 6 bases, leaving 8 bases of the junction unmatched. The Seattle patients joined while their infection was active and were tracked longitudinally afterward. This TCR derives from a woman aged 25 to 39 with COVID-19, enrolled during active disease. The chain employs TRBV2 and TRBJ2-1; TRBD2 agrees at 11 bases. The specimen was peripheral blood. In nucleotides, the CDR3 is TGTGCCAGCAGCGAGACACTAGCGGGGGCGTACAATGAGCAGTTCTTC. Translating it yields CASSETLAGAYNEQFF.